This T cell receptor (beta chain) was sequenced during a study of beta chain features in type 1 diabetes. Of the isolated RNA, all was reverse transcribed, and so the sequenced material was expressed TCRB transcripts. The data were produced by immunoSEQ multiplex PCR, yet TCRdb's version contains in-frame clones alone and is incomplete. Of about 620,000 clones in the sample, around 16% are singletons; the top ten hold roughly 0.098%. Broader study findings: Comparison showed that naive, central memory and Treg TCRB repertoires appeared more similar among patients than among healthy donors. Although PCR might favor shorter templates, it would do so equally in patients and controls.

This clone has just a few counts. Its antigen is not known. The CDR3 runs 14 residues. The germline V gene has CDR1 MNHEY and CDR2 SMNVEV (reference sequence). Losses at the gene ends were 7 bases for V and 2 bases for J; bases not matched to a gene: 5. Blood was drawn once from each donor into heparinised tubes. The draws averaged around 120 mL. Stem cell-like memory, regulatory, central memory and naive CD4+ cells were sorted via CD45RO/CCR7/CD25/CD127/CD95/CD27. This sequence originates from a man between 18 and 29 years old in good health. Material for sequencing was naive CD4+ T cells from blood. V and J are TRBV27 and TRBJ2-5; 9 nucleotides match TRBD1. The CDR3 nucleotides read TGTGCCAGCAAGCGACAGGGGGGACAAGAGACCCAGTACTTC. It codes for CASKRQGGQETQYF.